Each of the 27 T cell receptor beta chains below was sequenced from the same sample in a study of cytomegalovirus exposure and HLA in healthy donors. Some clones are missing from TCRdb's copy, which holds only in-frame ones; the method was immunoSEQ multiplex PCR. The sample lists 150,000 to 180,000 clones, around 83% occurring once. The sequencing sample was made of PBMCs. The receptors come from a human donor in good health.

This clone has only one observation. This chain links TRBV2 with TRBJ1-5, with 8 bases lining up with TRBD1. The CDR3 totals 15 residues. V lost 6 bases, J lost 6 bases, and 10 bases stayed unmatched. Germline assignment: CDR1 SNHLY and CDR2 FYNNEI. CDR3 in amino acids: CASRVEQGGSQPQHF. CDR3 nucleotides: TGTGCCAGCAGGGTGGAACAGGGGGGTAGTCAGCCCCAGCATTTT.

In its sample, this clone was seen a few times. The rearrangement uses TRBV6-6 and TRBJ1-2; no reliable D call. The V gene lost 5 bases and the J gene lost 4 bases, with 5 bases spanning the gap. CDR1 is MNHNY and CDR2 is SVGAGI in the germline V gene (reference sequence). The length of the CDR3 is 11 residues. CDR3 nucleotide sequence: TGTGCCAGCAGTCCCAGCTATGGCTACACCTTC. Protein sequence: CASSPSYGYTF.

V is TRBV5-6 and J is TRBJ2-5; 9 nucleotides line up with TRBD2. CDR1 is SGHDT, CDR2 YYEEEE, per germline. After removal of 0 bases from V and 4 bases from J, the junction contained 7 bases not matched to a gene. The CDR3 totals 16 residues. This CDR3 is CASSLAPSGILETQYF. As DNA, the CDR3 is TGTGCCAGCAGCTTGGCGCCTAGCGGGATACTAGAGACCCAGTACTTC. Looking up the rest from reference TRBV5-6 and TRBJ2-5 gives the full variable domain: DAGVTQSPTHLIKTRGQQVTLRCSPKSGHDTVSWYQQALGQGPQFIFQYYEEEERQRGNFPDRFSGHQFPNYSSELNVNALLLGDSALYLCASSLAPSGILETQYFGPGTRLLVL.

V gene TRBV27 combines with J gene TRBJ1-5; D possibly corresponds to TRBD1 (5 bases). Germline CDR1 reads MNHEY; CDR2 reads SMNVEV (reference sequence). Trimming removed 6 bases at V and 0 bases at J, with 12 bases between. This CDR3 contains 15 residues. DNA of the CDR3: TGTGCCAGCAGCGGAGACAGCTATAGCAATCAGCCCCAGCATTTT. As protein: CASSGDSYSNQPQHF.

This clone was observed a single time. Written as DNA, the CDR3 is TGCGCCAGCAGCTCGGACACGGGTAATGAAAAACTGTTTTTT. Its translation is CASSSDTGNEKLFF. V usage is TRBV5-1 and J usage is TRBJ1-4; tentative D call: TRBD1 (5 bases). The CDR3 totals 14 residues. Germline V gene sequence: CDR1 SGHRS, CDR2 YFSETQ. Trimming removed 3 bases at V and 4 bases at J, with 10 bases between.

This chain connects TRBV12-5 to TRBJ1-1, with 7 bases matching TRBD1. Germline V lookup: CDR1 LGHNT, CDR2 FRNRAP. V lost 5 bases, J lost 3 bases, and 6 bases stayed unmatched. The CDR3 is 14 amino acids. The DNA of the CDR3 is TGTGCTAGTGGTCTAAGGGGGCTACACACTGAAGCTTTCTTT. This translates into CASGLRGLHTEAFF.

V and J are TRBV5-4 and TRBJ1-4, with D perhaps TRBD1 (5 bases). The V end lost 4 bases, the J end lost 8 bases, and 12 bases lay between the germline ends. Germline lookup yields CDR1 SGHNT and CDR2 YYREEE (reference sequence). The CDR3 length is 13 residues. This CDR3 reads CASSPGGGEKLFF. The DNA of the CDR3 is TGTGCCAGCAGCCCGGGGGGGGGAGAAAAACTGTTTTTT.

Only a few counts were recorded for this clone. The chain has TRBV28 and TRBJ1-2; no clear D gene. The CDR3 spans 13 residues. Trimming stripped 10 bases from V and 5 bases from J, with 17 bases between. Germline CDR1 MDHEN, CDR2 SYDVKM. This chain's CDR3 is CATSPGNSYGYTF. The CDR3 region has the DNA TGTGCCACTTCTCCGGGAAACTCATATGGCTACACCTTC.

The chain has TRBV11-2 and TRBJ1-3; TRBD1 matches at 7 bases. Germline lookup yields CDR1 SGHAT and CDR2 FQNNGV. The CDR3 extends over 17 amino acids. Trimming took 1 base from V and 2 from J; bases not matched to a gene: 8. The CDR3 DNA reads TGTGCCAGCAGCTTAGGTCACCCGACAGGGACTGGAAACACCATATATTTT. Translated, it gives CASSLGHPTGTGNTIYF.

The V call is TRBV6-1, the J call TRBJ1-5; weak D call: TRBD1 (5 bases). The ends were cut back, 6 bases at V and 0 bases at J, with 9 bases in the middle. This CDR3 spans 14 amino acids. The V gene's germline CDR1 is MNHNS and CDR2 SASEGT. The CDR3 protein is CASSAGNSNQPQHF. The CDR3 nucleotides read TGTGCCAGCAGCGCAGGGAATAGCAATCAGCCCCAGCATTTT.

The chain uses TRBV29-1 and TRBJ1-2; D may be TRBD1 (5 bases). Trimming pared 1 base from V and 1 base from J, leaving 16 bases between. CDR1 is SQVTM, CDR2 ANQGSEA, per germline. The CDR3 contains 16 residues. The CDR3 bases are TGCAGCGTTGAAGCATTCGAGCAGGGTAATAACTATGGCTACACCTTC. Amino acid sequence: CSVEAFEQGNNYGYTF.

This rearrangement joins TRBV9 to TRBJ2-2; TRBD2 might be the D (6 bases). V shed 0 bases and J shed 0 bases, with 12 bases lying between them. Germline CDR1 SGDLS, CDR2 YYNGEE. This CDR3 region has 17 residues. This CDR3 is CASSVDRSGANTGELFF. CDR3 in DNA: TGTGCCAGCAGCGTAGATCGTAGCGGAGCGAACACCGGGGAGCTGTTTTTT. The whole variable domain, remainder taken from reference TRBV9 and TRBJ2-2, is DSGVTQTPKHLITATGQRVTLRCSPRSGDLSVYWYQQSLDQGLQFLIQYYNGEERAKGNILERFSAQQFPDLHSELNLSSLELGDSALYFCASSVDRSGANTGELFFGEGSRLTVL.

V is TRBV5-4 and J is TRBJ1-2, with D unresolved. CDR1 and CDR2 from the germline V gene are SGHNT and YYREEE (reference sequence). There are 18 residues in the CDR3. V was pared by 6 bases and J by 0 bases, with 24 bases between. The chain's CDR3 is CASILPPRVRNANYGYTF. The CDR3 nucleotides read TGTGCCAGCATCCTCCCCCCGAGGGTCCGGAATGCTAACTATGGCTACACCTTC.

This chain joins TRBV7-9 and TRBJ1-1; 8 bases map to TRBD1. The J segment lost 3 bases and the V segment lost 6 bases, leaving 6 bases of the junction unmatched. From germline, CDR1 is SEHNR and CDR2 FQNEAQ (reference sequence). CDR3 length: 14 residues. The CDR3 sequence: CASSLRDRYTEAFF. CDR3 DNA: TGTGCCAGCAGTCTTCGGGACAGGTACACTGAAGCTTTCTTT.

This clone was recorded only once. The genes are TRBV29-1 and TRBJ2-1; 11 positions agree with TRBD2. Germline CDR1 reads SQVTM; CDR2 reads ANQGSEA. Unmatched junction bases numbered 11, after V lost 7 bases and J lost 0 bases. The CDR3 covers 17 residues. Here the CDR3 DNA reads TGCAGCGCTCCCAGGACTAGCGGGTTAAGCTCCTACAATGAGCAGTTCTTC. Translating gives CSAPRTSGLSSYNEQFF.

The CDR3 sequence: CASSSTTVKEKLFF. CDR3 bases: TGTGCCAGCAGCTCCACGACAGTAAAGGAAAAACTGTTTTTT. The chain recombines TRBV9 with TRBJ1-4; the D gene is possibly TRBD1 (5 bases). Germline loops: CDR1 SGDLS, CDR2 YYNGEE. This CDR3 is built from 14 residues. Trimming cost V 4 bases and J 8 bases, with 15 bases left between them. Based on the CDR3 plus reference TRBV9 and TRBJ1-4, the full variable domain is DSGVTQTPKHLITATGQRVTLRCSPRSGDLSVYWYQQSLDQGLQFLIQYYNGEERAKGNILERFSAQQFPDLHSELNLSSLELGDSALYFCASSSTTVKEKLFFGSGTQLSVL.

The gene calls are TRBV5-1 and TRBJ2-1, with D possibly TRBD1 on 5 matching bases. The CDR3 contains 16 residues. V was trimmed by 0 bases and J by 6 bases, leaving 16 bases between them. The germline CDR1 and CDR2 sequences are SGHRS and YFSETQ. The CDR3 DNA is TGCGCCAGCAGCTTGGTTAGGGCAGGGAATTTCAATGAGCAGTTCTTC. It translates to CASSLVRAGNFNEQFF. The variable domain in full, completed from reference TRBV5-1 and TRBJ2-1, reads KAGVTQTPRYLIKTRGQQVTLSCSPISGHRSVSWYQQTPGQGLQFLFEYFSETQRNKGNFPGRFSGRQFSNSRSEMNVSTLELGDSALYLCASSLVRAGNFNEQFFGPGTRLTVL.

The chain couples TRBV6-5 to TRBJ2-2, with a weak D call TRBD2 (5 bases). This CDR3 region has 14 residues. The germline gives CDR1 MNHEY, CDR2 SVGAGI. The V end was cut by 6 bases, the J end by 2 bases, with 10 bases between. Here the CDR3 DNA reads TGTGCCAGCAGCCGTGGACTCAACACCGGGGAGCTGTTTTTT. This gives the protein CASSRGLNTGELFF.

The V and J genes are TRBV5-1 and TRBJ2-1; 9 bases match TRBD2. V gave up 2 bases and J gave up 9 bases; unmatched junction bases: 9. The CDR3 extends over 15 amino acids. Germline-derived CDR1 and CDR2 are SGHRS and YFSETQ. The CDR3 DNA reads TGCGCCAGCAGCTTCTCATTGAGCGGGGGGAGTGAGCAGTTCTTC. Protein sequence: CASSFSLSGGSEQFF.

The chain links TRBV6-1 to TRBJ2-3; a weak D match, TRBD2 (5 bases). V was clipped by 4 bases and J by 3 bases, with 8 bases between them. The CDR3 extends over 13 amino acids. Germline assignment: CDR1 MNHNS and CDR2 SASEGT. The CDR3 nucleotides are TGTGCCAGCAGTGGGACGGGGACAGATACGCAGTATTTT. The encoded protein is CASSGTGTDTQYF.

The chain is built from TRBV27 and TRBJ2-7; TRBD1 matches at 9 bases. This CDR3 has 16 amino acids. With V trimmed by 2 bases and J by 4 bases, 9 bases remained unmatched. CDR1 and CDR2 from the germline V gene are MNHEY and SMNVEV (reference sequence). The CDR3 reads CASSLTGGATYYEQYF. In DNA form, the CDR3 reads TGTGCCAGCAGTTTAACAGGGGGCGCGACCTATTACGAGCAGTACTTC.

The V and J genes are TRBV7-9 and TRBJ1-2; possible D gene TRBD1, 5 bases. V lost 5 bases to trimming and J lost 5 bases, with 12 bases between them. The germline V gene has CDR1 SEHNR and CDR2 FQNEAQ (reference sequence). CDR3 size: 13 residues. The DNA of the CDR3 is TGTGCCAGCAGCGGAGGGGCCCGATATGGCTACACCTTC. Encoded protein: CASSGGARYGYTF.

In its sample, this clone was seen once. This chain connects TRBV6-6 to TRBJ1-1, with 9 bases matching TRBD1. Germline V CDR1 and CDR2: MNHNY, SVGAGI (reference sequence). Trimming cost V 5 bases and J 7 bases; bases outside gene matches: 8. The CDR3 covers 14 residues. The CDR3 loop reads CASSPWTGDVEAFF. The CDR3 DNA is TGTGCCAGCAGTCCGTGGACAGGGGACGTTGAAGCTTTCTTT.

The chain joins TRBV2 to TRBJ2-1; 8 positions agree with TRBD1. The V gene's germline CDR1 is SNHLY and CDR2 FYNNEI. The CDR3 totals 15 residues. Trimming at V came to 6 bases and at J to 4 bases, leaving 8 bases not matched to a gene. The CDR3 DNA follows: TGTGCCAGCAGCAGCGGACAGGGCACTTACAATGAGCAGTTCTTC. Translation gives CASSSGQGTYNEQFF.

The gene calls are TRBV29-1 and TRBJ1-1; 9 bases map to TRBD1. V lost 6 bases and J lost 10; bases outside the gene matches: 12. This CDR3 has 13 residues. The germline V gene encodes CDR1 SQVTM and CDR2 ANQGSEA. This CDR3 reads CSVAGQGLWGAFF. The CDR3 coding sequence is TGCAGCGTGGCGGGACAGGGCCTTTGGGGAGCTTTCTTT.

V is TRBV27 and J is TRBJ1-2; TRBD1 aligns across 7 bases. V was pared by 3 bases and J by 6 bases, with 4 bases of the junction left unmatched. The germline CDR1 and CDR2 sequences are MNHEY and SMNVEV (reference sequence). This CDR3 has 13 residues. CDR3 sequence: CASSLQGGDGYTF. The DNA of the CDR3 is TGTGCCAGCAGTTTGCAAGGGGGCGATGGCTACACCTTC.

CDR3 DNA: TGCGCCAGCAGCTTGGCCCAGGGCTACGAGCAGTACTTC. The encoded protein is CASSLAQGYEQYF. The genes are TRBV5-1 and TRBJ2-7, with D possibly TRBD1 on 5 matching bases. The V and J ends lost 0 bases and 3 bases respectively, with 7 bases between them. Germline V gene sequence: CDR1 SGHRS, CDR2 YFSETQ. This CDR3 is built from 13 residues.